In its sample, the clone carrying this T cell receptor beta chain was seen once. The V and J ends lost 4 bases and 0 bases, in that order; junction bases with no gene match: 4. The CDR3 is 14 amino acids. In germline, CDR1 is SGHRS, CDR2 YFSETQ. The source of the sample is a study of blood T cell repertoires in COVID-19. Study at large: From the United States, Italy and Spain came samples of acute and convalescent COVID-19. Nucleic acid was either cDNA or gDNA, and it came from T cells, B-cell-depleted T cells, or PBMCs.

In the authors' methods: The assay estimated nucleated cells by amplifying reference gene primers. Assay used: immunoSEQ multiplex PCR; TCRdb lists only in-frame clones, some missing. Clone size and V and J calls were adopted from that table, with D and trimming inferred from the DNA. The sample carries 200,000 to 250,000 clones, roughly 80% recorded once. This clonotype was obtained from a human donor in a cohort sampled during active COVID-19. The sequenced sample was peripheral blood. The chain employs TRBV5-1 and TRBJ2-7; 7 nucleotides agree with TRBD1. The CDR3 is CASSRTGFSYEQYF. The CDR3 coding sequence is TGCGCCAGCAGCCGGACAGGTTTCTCCTACGAGCAGTACTTC.